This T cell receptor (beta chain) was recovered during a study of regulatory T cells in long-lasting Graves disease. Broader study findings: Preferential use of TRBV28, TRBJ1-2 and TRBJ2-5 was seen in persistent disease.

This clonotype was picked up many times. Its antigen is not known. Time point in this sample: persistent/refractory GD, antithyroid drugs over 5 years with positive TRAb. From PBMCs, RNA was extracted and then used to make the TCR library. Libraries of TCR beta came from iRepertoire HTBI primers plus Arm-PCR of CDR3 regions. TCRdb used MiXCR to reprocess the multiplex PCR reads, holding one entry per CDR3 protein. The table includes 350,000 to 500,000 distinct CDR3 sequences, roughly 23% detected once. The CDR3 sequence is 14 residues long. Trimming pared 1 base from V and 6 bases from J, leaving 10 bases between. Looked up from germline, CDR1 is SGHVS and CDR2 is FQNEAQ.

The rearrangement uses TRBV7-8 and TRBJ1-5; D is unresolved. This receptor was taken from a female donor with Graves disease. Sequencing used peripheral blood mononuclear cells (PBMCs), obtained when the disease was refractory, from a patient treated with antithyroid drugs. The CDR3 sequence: CASSLGGTGQPQHF. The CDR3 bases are TGTGCCAGCAGCTTAGGGGGTACGGGTCAGCCCCAGCATTTT.